The 11 T cell receptor beta chains below all came from one sample that was sequenced in a study of blood T cells in healthy people across ages. Using a J-beta primer mix together with a sample-barcoded 5' primer, a second PCR was run for roughly 7 to 11 cycles. TCRdb used MiXCR to reprocess the 5' RACE reads, holding one entry per CDR3 protein. Of 1.8 million or so distinct CDR3 sequences in the sample, roughly two fifths were seen once. Sequenced: blood. The receptors shown here come from a human donor in good health.

This clonotype was found a few times. A much larger clone sits a single nucleotide away, making a read error possible. The V and J genes are TRBV7-9 and TRBJ1-1; D uncertain. Trimming cost V 5 bases and J 1 base, with 8 bases left between them. The V gene's germline CDR1 is SEHNR and CDR2 FQNEAQ (reference sequence). This CDR3 comprises 13 residues. In DNA, the CDR3 is TGTGCCAGCAGCCCGAAAGGGAACACTGAAGCTTTCTTT. Translation gives CASSPKGNTEAFF.

V gene TRBV4-2 combines with J gene TRBJ1-2, with TRBD1 as a possible D gene (5 bases). Germline loops: CDR1 LGHNA, CDR2 YNFKEQ. The V end lost 4 bases, the J end lost 8 bases, and 17 bases lay between the germline ends. The CDR3 is 14 residues long. CDR3: CASSPGGVHRGYTF. The CDR3 bases are TGTGCCAGCAGCCCCGGGGGGGTCCATCGGGGCTACACCTTC.

The chain links TRBV4-3 to TRBJ2-1; D ambiguous. V lost 1 base to trimming and J lost 9 bases, with 7 bases between them. Germline V gene sequence: CDR1 LGHNA, CDR2 YSLEER. CDR3 length equals 12 residues. This chain's CDR3 is CASSQGPAEQFF. The CDR3 nucleotides read TGCGCCAGCAGCCAAGGTCCAGCTGAGCAGTTCTTC.

This clonotype was observed a single time. V gene TRBV29-1 combines with J gene TRBJ1-2; 7 bases fit TRBD1. Per germline, CDR1 SQVTM and CDR2 ANQGSEA. The CDR3 totals 13 residues. With V trimmed by 8 bases and J by 1 base, 7 bases remained unmatched. CDR3 DNA: TGCAGCATACGGGACAGCCTTAACTATGGCTACACCTTC. This gives the protein CSIRDSLNYGYTF.

J is TRBJ1-2 and V is TRBV5-1; TRBD1 might be the D (6 bases). V was pared by 0 bases and J by 6 bases, with 21 bases between. Germline values: CDR1 SGHRS, CDR2 YFSETQ. The length of the CDR3 is 17 residues. CDR3 residues: CASSLAYAGAAGDGYTF. The CDR3 DNA follows: TGCGCCAGCAGCTTGGCTTATGCAGGGGCGGCCGGGGATGGCTACACCTTC.

The genes are TRBV7-9 and TRBJ1-4; TRBD1 is a possible D gene (5 bases). The CDR3 contains 17 residues. V was trimmed by 5 bases and J by 3 bases, leaving 19 bases between them. The germline V gene encodes CDR1 SEHNR and CDR2 FQNEAQ (reference sequence). The CDR3 here is CASSPQGLPRANEKLFF. CDR3 bases: TGTGCCAGCAGCCCTCAGGGTCTGCCCAGGGCTAATGAAAAACTGTTTTTT.

The chain uses TRBV20-1 and TRBJ2-1; D perhaps matches TRBD1 (5 bases). Trimming shortened V by 6 bases and J by 4 bases, and 13 bases separated the two germline ends. Per the germline V gene, CDR1 is DFQATT and CDR2 is SNEGSKA (reference sequence). This CDR3 has 13 residues. The CDR3 region has the DNA TGCAGTGCCCAAAAGGGGCAGTACAATGAGCAGTTCTTC. As protein: CSAQKGQYNEQFF.

This clonotype appeared a single time. This chain joins TRBV15 and TRBJ2-3; no clear D. Germline V gene data show CDR1 as LNHNV and CDR2 as YYDKDF (reference sequence). This CDR3 contains 17 residues. Trimming removed 1 base at V and 3 bases at J, with 17 bases between. CDR3 in amino acids: CATSRGSSWPRTDTQYF. The CDR3 DNA is TGTGCCACCAGCAGAGGTAGTAGTTGGCCCAGGACAGATACGCAGTATTTT.

This clonotype has just a few counts. The chain combines TRBV29-1 with TRBJ2-1, with 9 positions matching TRBD2. This CDR3 has 14 residues. Germline CDR1 is SQVTM and CDR2 is ANQGSEA. Trimming cost V 4 bases and J 5 bases; bases outside gene matches: 6. Here the CDR3 reads CSVGLAGANNEQFF. In DNA, the CDR3 is TGCAGCGTTGGGTTAGCGGGGGCCAACAATGAGCAGTTCTTC.

The rearrangement joins TRBV20-1 to TRBJ1-4; no reliable D call. This CDR3 spans 14 amino acids. Per the germline V gene, CDR1 is DFQATT and CDR2 is SNEGSKA (reference sequence). Trimming took 0 bases from V and 7 from J, leaving 12 bases between them. CDR3 protein: CSARDDGEGEKLFF. CDR3 nucleotide sequence: TGCAGTGCTAGAGATGACGGGGAAGGTGAAAAACTGTTTTTT.

The J gene is TRBJ2-1, the V gene TRBV5-1, with 10 bases identical to TRBD2. CDR1 is SGHRS and CDR2 is YFSETQ in the germline V gene. This CDR3 spans 15 amino acids. The trim removed 4 bases at V and 5 bases at J, leaving 6 bases unmatched. CDR3 nucleotides: TGCGCCAGCAGCACCACTAGCGGGGCCCACAATGAGCAGTTCTTC. As protein: CASSTTSGAHNEQFF.